This T cell receptor (beta chain) was sequenced for a study of blood T cell repertoires in COVID-19. Study members were between about 18 and 89 years old and lived in some 22 US regions. The trim removed 5 bases at V and 4 bases at J, leaving 5 bases unmatched. CDR1 and CDR2 from the germline V gene are SGHVS and FNYEAQ. The CDR3 covers 15 residues. Profiling relied on immunoSEQ multiplex PCR, and the TCRdb table lists in-frame clones only, not all of them. This sample has around 340,000 clones, with 85% to 90% found just once. Input material: PBMCs or T cells enriched from blood (not recorded which). The chain employs TRBV7-6 and TRBJ1-1; TRBD1 matches at 12 bases. The sequence derives from a woman in her 30s who had been exposed to COVID-19. This CDR3 is CASSPGDRGRTEAFF. CDR3 DNA: TGTGCCAGCAGCCCCGGGGACAGGGGGCGCACTGAAGCTTTCTTT.